This is a list of T cell receptor beta chains from one sample in a study of shared clonotypes between healthy human individuals. Clones were read by immunoSEQ multiplex PCR, and TCRdb kept only the in-frame ones, dropping some. The sample includes 850,000 to 1,200,000 clones, around 74% of them seen just once. The sequencing sample was made of memory CD4+ T cells sorted from blood. The receptors originated from a man between 18 and 29 years old in good health. Each CDR3 is given with its conserved first and last residue. Fields, in order: V gene, J gene, D gene, clone size, CDR3 DNA, CDR3 protein. D genes are given only for firm matches. Not all rows give a size; the values are once, few, many and, for expanded clones, a class.

TRBV29-1	TRBJ2-2	-	few	TGCAGCGTTAATGAGCAGGAGAACACCGGGGAGCTGTTTTTT	CSVNEQENTGELFF
TRBV7-8	TRBJ1-5	-	-	TGTGCCAGCAGCTTAGTTGGGCTCGATCAGCCCCAGCATTTT	CASSLVGLDQPQHF
TRBV11-2	TRBJ1-1	-	-	TGTGCCAGCAGCTTATCCCAGAACACTGAAGCTTTCTTT	CASSLSQNTEAFF
TRBV6-1	TRBJ1-5	-	many	TGTGCCAGCAGAGATGGTTATAGCAATCAGCCCCAGCATTTT	CASRDGYSNQPQHF
TRBV5-8	TRBJ2-7	-	-	TGTGCCAGCACCTCCGGGGACATCAGAGCTTGGCAGTACTTC	CASTSGDIRAWQYF
TRBV2	TRBJ2-1	TRBD2	few	TGTGCCAGCAAAGGGACTAGCGGTTACAATGAGCAGTTCTTC	CASKGTSGYNEQFF
TRBV2	TRBJ2-2	-	-	TGTGCCAGCAGATGGAACACCGGGGAGCTGTTTTTT	CASRWNTGELFF
TRBV12-5	TRBJ2-3	-	-	TGTGCTGGGGACTCGGGGAGGAGGACAGATACGCAGTATTTT	CAGDSGRRTDTQYF
TRBV5-1	TRBJ2-5	-	-	TGCGCCAGCAGCTTGACAGGTGATCGGGGAGAGACCCAGTACTTC	CASSLTGDRGETQYF
TRBV30	TRBJ1-1	TRBD1	-	TGTGCCTGGAACCGGGACAGCAGGACTGAAGCTTTCTTT	CAWNRDSRTEAFF
TRBV5-6	TRBJ2-1	-	-	TGTGCCAGCAGCTTGCCGGTTGGTGAGCAGTTCTTC	CASSLPVGEQFF
TRBV15	TRBJ1-5	TRBD1	-	TGTGCCACCAGTAACAGGGGAGGGGGCTATAGCAATCAGCCCCAGCATTTT	CATSNRGGGYSNQPQHF
TRBV18	TRBJ2-1	TRBD2	-	TGTGCCAGCAGCTCGGGACTAGCGCCAAACAATGAGCAGTTCTTC	CASSSGLAPNNEQFF
TRBV6-5	TRBJ2-7	-	-	TGTGCCAGCAGTTACTCCATTAGGGTCACCTACGAGCAGTACTTC	CASSYSIRVTYEQYF
TRBV30	TRBJ2-7	TRBD1	-	TGTGCCTGGGGACAGGGGTTCGAGCAGTACTTC	CAWGQGFEQYF
TRBV30	TRBJ2-3	TRBD1	-	TGTGCCTGGACCGGACAGGGGGCGGGTACGCAGTATTTT	CAWTGQGAGTQYF
TRBV20-1	TRBJ2-1	TRBD2	-	TGCAGCGGGACTAACGATGAGCAGTTCTTC	CSGTNDEQFF
TRBV29-1	TRBJ2-2	TRBD1	once	TGCAGCGTAGGACAGGGCTTAAACACCGGGGAGCTGTTTTTT	CSVGQGLNTGELFF
TRBV6-5	TRBJ2-1	-	many	TGTGCCAGCAGCCCGAAGCTTGTAGGGAACAATGAGCAGTTCTTC	CASSPKLVGNNEQFF
TRBV5-1	TRBJ2-5	TRBD1	-	TGCGCCAGCAGCCCAACCGGGACAGTGATCCAAGAGACCCAGTACTTC	CASSPTGTVIQETQYF
TRBV5-1	TRBJ2-3	-	-	TGCGCCAGCAGCTTGAACGGGCAAAGCACAGATACGCAGTATTTT	CASSLNGQSTDTQYF
TRBV2	TRBJ2-5	-	-	TGTGCCAGCAGTGCGGAAAGAGGGGTGGACTTC	CASSAERGVDF
TRBV9	TRBJ2-2	TRBD2	-	TGTGCCAGCAGCGTAGCGGGGAGGGCCACCGGGGAGCTGTTTTTT	CASSVAGRATGELFF
TRBV6-1	TRBJ1-5	-	-	TGTGCCAGCAGTGAATATCATAACTCCCAGCCCCAGCATTTT	CASSEYHNSQPQHF
TRBV10-2	TRBJ1-1	TRBD1	-	TGCGCCAGCAGTCCGGGGACAGGGAGTGTGGCTGAAGCTTTCTTT	CASSPGTGSVAEAFF
TRBV19	TRBJ1-2	-	few	TGTGCCAGTAGTATAGATCTAGCCTATGGCTACACCTTC	CASSIDLAYGYTF
TRBV29-1	TRBJ2-7	-	-	TGCAGCGACACTGGGCGGGCCACACAGAGCTTTACCTACGAGCAGTACTTC	CSDTGRATQSFTYEQYF
TRBV5-1	TRBJ2-7	-	-	TGCGCCAGCAGCTTGGGACAGGTAGGCGAGCAGTACTTC	CASSLGQVGEQYF
TRBV9	TRBJ1-1	TRBD1	-	TGTGCCAGCAGCGTAGTGACAGGGGGCACTGAAGCTTTCTTT	CASSVVTGGTEAFF
TRBV7-7	TRBJ2-1	TRBD1	-	TGTGCTAGCAGCTTCCGGGACAGTGGGGCCGGGCGTTATGAGCAGTTCTTC	CASSFRDSGAGRYEQFF
TRBV28	TRBJ1-6	-	-	TGTGCCACCCCTAGCCTCCGGGGCGCTGTGTCACCCCTCCACTTT	CATPSLRGAVSPLHF
TRBV5-1	TRBJ2-2	-	-	TGCGCCAGCAGCGGCGGATCGAACACCGGGGAGCTGTTTTTT	CASSGGSNTGELFF
TRBV11-2	TRBJ2-1	TRBD2	few	TGTGCCAGCACCCATGCCCGGACTAGCTTCAATGAGCAGTTCTTC	CASTHARTSFNEQFF
TRBV7-9	TRBJ2-7	TRBD1	-	TGTGCCAGCAGTAAACAGGGGGCTAGCGAGCAGTACTTC	CASSKQGASEQYF
TRBV19	TRBJ2-3	TRBD1	-	TGTGCCAGTAGTATGGACAGGGCGACAGATACGCAGTATTTT	CASSMDRATDTQYF
TRBV13	TRBJ2-3	TRBD2	-	TGTGCCAGCAGCTTAGGACTAGCGGGGGCCCGCACAGATACGCAGTATTTT	CASSLGLAGARTDTQYF
TRBV6-5	TRBJ1-1	TRBD1	few	TGTGCCAGCAGTTACACAAGAGGGACAGGCGGGACTAAAGCTTTCTTT	CASSYTRGTGGTKAFF
TRBV9	TRBJ2-4	-	-	TGTGCCAGCAGCGTGGACAGTAAAAACATTCAGTACTTC	CASSVDSKNIQYF
TRBV5-1	TRBJ2-1	-	-	TGCGCCAGCAGCTTGCCCAACCACACCAACAGGTTAGACAAGTACAATGAGCAGTTCTTC	CASSLPNHTNRLDKYNEQFF
TRBV2	TRBJ1-3	-	few	TGTGCCAGCACGGGGGGCACATCTGGAAACACCATATATTTT	CASTGGTSGNTIYF
TRBV7-2	TRBJ1-5	TRBD1	-	TGTGCCAGCAGCCGGGACAGAGCTAATCAGCCCCAGCATTTT	CASSRDRANQPQHF
TRBV19	TRBJ2-3	-	once	TGTGCCAGTAGTATAGGGCCCGGGGGTGCAGATACGCAGTATTTT	CASSIGPGGADTQYF
TRBV7-2	TRBJ1-2	-	-	TGTGCCAGCAGCTTAGGGGGGATTAACTATGGCTACACCTTC	CASSLGGINYGYTF
TRBV28	TRBJ1-1	TRBD1	once	TGTGCCAGCAGTTCGCAGGGGGCGCGGGGGGACACTGAAGCTTTCTTT	CASSSQGARGDTEAFF
TRBV30	TRBJ2-3	TRBD2	-	TGTGCCTGGAGTCAGAGGGGCGGGGGAGATACGCAGTATTTT	CAWSQRGGGDTQYF
TRBV27	TRBJ2-1	-	-	TGTGCCAGCAGTTTCTACCGGACAGTCAATGAGCAGTTCTTC	CASSFYRTVNEQFF
TRBV6-5	TRBJ1-4	-	once	TGTGCCAGCAGCCGAGAACGTACCCCCTGGGAAAAACTGTTTTTT	CASSRERTPWEKLFF
TRBV5-4	TRBJ2-3	TRBD1	few	TGTGCCAGCAGCTCACCGGGACAGCGAGGAGATACGCAGTATTTT	CASSSPGQRGDTQYF
TRBV30	TRBJ2-7	-	-	TGTGCCTGGAGTGTAAAGGTACGGGATGCGCACGAGCAGTACTTC	CAWSVKVRDAHEQYF
TRBV5-4	TRBJ2-5	TRBD2	-	TGTGCCAGCAGCTTGGTAGCGGGGGGCCTCCAGTACTTC	CASSLVAGGLQYF
TRBV27	TRBJ1-6	TRBD1	few	TGTGCCAGCAGTTCGCGGACAGGGGGCTATTCACCCCTCCACTTT	CASSSRTGGYSPLHF
TRBV28	TRBJ2-5	TRBD1	-	TGTGCCAGCAGTGACCCAGGGGGCGTAAGGGAGACCCAGTACTTC	CASSDPGGVRETQYF
TRBV7-2	TRBJ2-3	-	-	TGTGCCAGCAGCTTAGCCGCAACTAGCACAGATACGCAGTATTTT	CASSLAATSTDTQYF
TRBV9	TRBJ2-3	TRBD2	-	TGTGCCAGCAGCGTAGGGGCTAGCGGGAGGACAGATACGCAGTATTTT	CASSVGASGRTDTQYF